This TCR beta chain was found in a study of siplizumab effects on memory and regulatory T cells. Naive, memory, effector memory and TEMRA subsets that were unstimulated underwent sequencing in a few donor pairs. The CDR3 consists of 14 residues. The trim removed 7 bases at V and 2 bases at J, leaving 9 bases unmatched. Germline-derived CDR1 and CDR2 are SGHDT and YYEEEE. Study conclusions and caveats: Naive T cells were seen as more diverse than memory cells and as major alloresponse contributors. Alloreactive CD4+ clones that could be mapped were on average about 69% Treg-derived with siplizumab, against roughly 25% in controls.

Worth noting for this clone: Its antigen is as yet unknown.

Assayed TCR templates numbered 80,000 to 100,000 for each sample. Method: immunoSEQ multiplex PCR; TCRdb's copy keeps in-frame clones and lacks some. The table records about 50,000 clones, more than 85% of them present only once. This TCR derives from a human donor in good health. Sequenced sample: naive CD8+ T cells sorted from blood. This chain links TRBV5-6 with TRBJ2-7; 7 bases fit TRBD1. The CDR3 DNA reads as TGTGCCAGCGGGACCCTACAGGGGACCTACGAGCAGTACTTC. Translating gives CASGTLQGTYEQYF.